The present T cell receptor beta chain was sequenced within a study of CD8+ T cells in alopecia areata. Overall study findings and caveats: Lesional tissue from the scalp (especially in alopecia totalis/universalis) showed higher clonality than normal scalp.

The CDR3 extends over 13 amino acids. Trimming removed 4 bases from V and 2 bases from J, with 7 bases in between. Germline V gene lookup returns CDR1 MNHEY and CDR2 SMNVEV (reference sequence). As to this clone: Its antigen is unknown.

Reverse transcribed after extraction, RNA yielded cDNA as the sequencing template. Using immunoSEQ multiplex PCR, the repertoire was profiled, and TCRdb retains in-frame clones only, with some absent. The sample yields 110,000 or so clones, roughly 69% seen once. The sequencing sample was made of CD4+ T cells sorted from blood. The receptor's source is a human donor in good health. The J gene is TRBJ2-3, the V gene TRBV27; tentatively, D is TRBD1 or TRBD2 (5 bases each). DNA for the CDR3: TGTGCCAGCAGTTGGGGACCCACAGATACGCAGTATTTT. Translated, it gives CASSWGPTDTQYF.